Below, 13 T cell receptor beta chains from the same sample are listed, as sequenced in a study of metastatic and nonmetastatic thyroid tumors. Thyroid surgery had not been preceded by any treatment in any patient. TCRdb re-clonotyped the PCR reads via MiXCR. The data show 13,000 to 15,000 clones, about 25% seen once. Sequencing was carried out using tumor tissue. These receptors were obtained from a female donor with papillary thyroid cancer or a benign thyroid nodule (not recorded which). Some clones in this sample may be carry-over from other donors' samples.

The sample holds many counts of this clone. The gene calls are TRBV6-4 and TRBJ2-3, with D possibly being TRBD1 or TRBD2 (5 bases each). Germline values: CDR1 MRHNA, CDR2 SNTAGT. V was cut by 2 bases and J by 5 bases, with 8 bases left in between. The CDR3 runs 13 residues. The DNA for the CDR3 is TGTGCCAGCAGTGACGAGGGGCAAGATACGCAGTATTTT. As protein: CASSDEGQDTQYF.

This clone was recorded many times. The chain carries TRBV9 and TRBJ1-5, with D perhaps TRBD1 (6 bases). Per the germline V gene, CDR1 is SGDLS and CDR2 is YYNGEE. This CDR3 spans 13 amino acids. V was clipped by 3 bases and J by 4 bases, with 8 bases between them. The CDR3 spells CASSEGGNQPQHF. The CDR3 DNA sequence: TGTGCCAGCAGCGAGGGGGGTAATCAGCCCCAGCATTTT.

The rearrangement joins TRBV9 to TRBJ1-2; D is perhaps TRBD1 (5 bases). Germline V gene data show CDR1 as SGDLS and CDR2 as YYNGEE. Trimming took 4 bases from V and 6 from J, leaving 19 bases between them. This CDR3 contains 15 residues. CDR3: CASSPLGRGVNGYTF. The CDR3 bases are TGTGCCAGCAGCCCTTTGGGTCGGGGGGTTAATGGCTACACCTTC.

Concerning this clone: The conserved closing phenylalanine or tryptophan is absent in this CDR3, likely reflecting a read error. The chain couples TRBV6-4 to TRBJ2-4; 7 bases align to TRBD1. The trim removed 2 bases at V and 3 bases at J, leaving 7 bases unmatched. The CDR3 totals 16 residues. Germline assignment: CDR1 MRHNA and CDR2 SNTAGT. CDR3 loop: CASSDQGQFSKNIQYL. The DNA for the CDR3 is TGTGCCAGCAGTGACCAGGGACAGTTTAGCAAAAACATTCAGTACTTG.

Sample share makes this clone large. The chain employs TRBV27 and TRBJ2-7; D may be TRBD1 (6 bases). This CDR3 is built from 14 residues. Germline CDR1 is MNHEY and CDR2 is SMNVEV (reference sequence). V dropped 6 bases and J dropped 5 bases, with 17 bases sitting between them. CDR3 loop: CASSTSDRLHEQYF. DNA of the CDR3: TGTGCCAGCAGCACATCCGACAGGCTCCACGAGCAGTACTTC.

Points on this clone: A much larger clone lies one base from this, so it may be a read error. Likely a read error: the CDR3 ends without its conserved phenylalanine or tryptophan. The rearrangement links TRBV15 to TRBJ1-4; 7 nucleotides agree with TRBD1. This CDR3 has 16 residues. Germline V CDR1 and CDR2: LNHNV, YYDKDF (reference sequence). CDR3 nucleotides: TGTTCCACCAGCAGAGAAACCGGGCAGGGGGTGGTAAAACTGTTTCTT. Its translation is CSTSRETGQGVVKLFL.

By sample fraction, this clone is medium-sized. The chain recombines TRBV6-1 with TRBJ2-1; the D is unclear. This CDR3 region has 14 residues. V dropped 7 bases and J dropped 0 bases, with 10 bases sitting between them. Per germline, CDR1 MNHNS and CDR2 SASEGT. As DNA, the CDR3 is TGTGCCAGCAATGCCCCGGACTCCTACAATGAGCAGTTCTTC. Protein product: CASNAPDSYNEQFF.

The J gene is TRBJ2-3, the V gene TRBV5-1; TRBD1 is a possible D gene (5 bases). From germline, CDR1 is SGHRS and CDR2 YFSETQ. Between the trimmed V and J ends, which lost 1 base and 0 bases, there was a span of 12 bases. The CDR3 loop spans 16 amino acids. The CDR3, as DNA: TGCGCCAGCAGCTTGCCCCAGCAGGGCAGCACAGATACGCAGTATTTT. Residues: CASSLPQQGSTDTQYF.

The sample holds a few counts of this clone. This sequence joins TRBV28 and TRBJ2-3; 10 bases fit TRBD2. V gave up 6 bases and J gave up 1 base; unmatched junction bases: 1. Germline V CDR1 and CDR2: MDHEN, SYDVKM. The CDR3 runs 14 residues. Written as DNA, the CDR3 is TGTGCCAGCAGGCTAGCGGGGGGCACAGATACGCAGTATTTT. Protein sequence: CASRLAGGTDTQYF.

This sequence joins TRBV6-2 or TRBV6-3 and TRBJ1-6; 7 positions agree with TRBD1. Germline CDR1 MNHEY, CDR2 SVGEGT. The CDR3 extends over 12 amino acids. Trimming took 5 bases from V and 9 from J; bases not matched to a gene: 1. As DNA, the CDR3 is TGTGCCAGCAGTCGGACAGGTTCACCCCTCCACTTT. It encodes CASSRTGSPLHF.

This clone was counted at least ten times. The chain employs TRBV5-6 and TRBJ1-2, with D perhaps matching TRBD1 (6 bases). Trimming removed 4 bases at V and 4 bases at J, with 20 bases between. Germline V gene lookup returns CDR1 SGHDT and CDR2 YYEEEE. CDR3 length equals 16 residues. The CDR3 nucleotides read TGTGCCAGCAGCATTGGATCCAGCAGGGGCCGCTATGGCTACACCTTC. As protein: CASSIGSSRGRYGYTF.

There are many counts of this clone. Here the CDR3 reads CSADDLAGGSYEQYF. CDR3 sequence (DNA): TGCAGTGCTGACGACCTAGCGGGAGGTTCCTACGAGCAGTACTTC. J is TRBJ2-7 and V is TRBV20-1; 11 bases fit TRBD2. CDR1 and CDR2 (germline): DFQATT, SNEGSKA (reference sequence). This CDR3 has 15 amino acids. J was trimmed by 1 base and V by 5 bases; bases with no gene match: 7.

This clone was detected ten times or more. J is TRBJ2-3 and V is TRBV29-1, with D possibly being TRBD2 (6 bases). CDR1 is SQVTM, CDR2 ANQGSEA, per germline. V lost 0 bases, J lost 4 bases, and 20 bases lay in between. The CDR3 runs to 17 residues. This CDR3 is CSVEDPLDYIGPDTQYF. The CDR3 DNA reads TGCAGCGTTGAAGATCCTCTGGACTACATCGGGCCAGATACGCAGTATTTT.